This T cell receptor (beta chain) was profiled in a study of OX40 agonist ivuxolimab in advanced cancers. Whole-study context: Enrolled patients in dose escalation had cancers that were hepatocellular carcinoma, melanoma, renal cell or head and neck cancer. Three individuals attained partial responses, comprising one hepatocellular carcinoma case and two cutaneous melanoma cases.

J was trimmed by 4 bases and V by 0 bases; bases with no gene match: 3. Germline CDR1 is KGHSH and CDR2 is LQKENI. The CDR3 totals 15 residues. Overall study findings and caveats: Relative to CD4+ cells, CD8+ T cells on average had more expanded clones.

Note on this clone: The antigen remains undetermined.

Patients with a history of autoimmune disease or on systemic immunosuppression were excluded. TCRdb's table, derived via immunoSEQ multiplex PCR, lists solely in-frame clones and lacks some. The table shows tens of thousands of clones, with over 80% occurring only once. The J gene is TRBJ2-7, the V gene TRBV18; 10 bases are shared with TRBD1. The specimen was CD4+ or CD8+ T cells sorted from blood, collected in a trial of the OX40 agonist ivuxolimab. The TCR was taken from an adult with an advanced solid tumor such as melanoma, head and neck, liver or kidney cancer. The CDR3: CASSPPGQGVYEQYF. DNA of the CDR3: TGTGCCAGCTCACCACCCGGACAGGGGGTTTACGAGCAGTACTTC.